This is a list of T cell receptor beta chains from one sample in a study of T-cell memory formation after mild COVID-19. TCRdb re-analysed the 5' RACE reads in MiXCR, keeping a single row per CDR3 protein. The profile shows roughly 610,000 distinct CDR3 sequences, 15% to 20% of them singletons. The sequenced sample was PBMCs or a T cell subset sorted from them (not recorded which). The receptors originated from an adult woman who had mild COVID-19 (a few samples of this study predate the infection). Cell type and time point are not known. Both conserved end residues are trimmed from each CDR3. Each record gives: D gene, J gene, clone size, CDR3 length, V gene, CDR3 protein. D genes are given only for firm matches. Not every row has a clone size; where given, it reads once, few, many or a size class.

D: -; J: TRBJ2-3; size: many; length: 12; V: TRBV15; CDR3: ATSNTGVSDTQY
D: -; J: TRBJ2-5; size: few; length: 11; V: TRBV27; CDR3: ASSFFSGETQY
D: -; J: TRBJ2-3; size: few; length: 14; V: TRBV27; CDR3: ASSLIGGGGTDTQY
D: TRBD2; J: TRBJ2-3; size: few; length: 13; V: TRBV7-3; CDR3: ASSKGTSGTDTQY
D: TRBD1; J: TRBJ1-1; size: -; length: 12; V: TRBV12-3/TRBV12-4; CDR3: ASTPTGDFTEAF
D: -; J: TRBJ2-5; size: -; length: 14; V: TRBV24-1; CDR3: ATSDRGDTIQETQY
D: TRBD1; J: TRBJ1-5; size: many; length: 12; V: TRBV5-1; CDR3: ASSSGTVNQPQH
D: -; J: TRBJ1-1; size: few; length: 10; V: TRBV30; CDR3: AWRKQGSEAF
D: TRBD1; J: TRBJ2-7; size: many; length: 13; V: TRBV6-5; CDR3: ASSTSGTGAYEQY
D: -; J: TRBJ1-5; size: many; length: 12; V: TRBV7-9; CDR3: ASSKDTVGQPQH
D: -; J: TRBJ1-1; size: many; length: 11; V: TRBV5-1; CDR3: ASSVYLNTEAF
D: -; J: TRBJ2-1; size: few; length: 13; V: TRBV5-1; CDR3: ASSLGGEFYNEQF
D: -; J: TRBJ2-5; size: -; length: 11; V: TRBV7-6; CDR3: ASSFGGWETQY
D: -; J: TRBJ1-5; size: many; length: 12; V: TRBV25-1; CDR3: ASSSTDSNQPQH
D: -; J: TRBJ1-2; size: -; length: 13; V: TRBV7-9; CDR3: ASTHRAGVNYGYT